Here is one T cell receptor (beta chain) with its context. The length of the CDR3 is 14 residues. Germline loops: CDR1 LNHNV, CDR2 YYDKDF (reference sequence). Trimming stripped 1 base from V and 1 base from J, with 7 bases between. This record comes from a study of blood T cell repertoires in COVID-19. Generated by immunoSEQ multiplex PCR, the TCRdb table keeps only in-frame clones and is missing some. The sample carries about 230,000 clones, roughly 84% recorded once. The chain links TRBV15 to TRBJ1-1, with unresolved D. Material: peripheral blood. The TCR comes from a woman of 80 years or more with active or convalescent COVID-19. The CDR3 coding sequence is TGTGCCACCAGCAGAGTAGGGAGGAACACTGAAGCTTTCTTT. Translating it yields CATSRVGRNTEAFF.